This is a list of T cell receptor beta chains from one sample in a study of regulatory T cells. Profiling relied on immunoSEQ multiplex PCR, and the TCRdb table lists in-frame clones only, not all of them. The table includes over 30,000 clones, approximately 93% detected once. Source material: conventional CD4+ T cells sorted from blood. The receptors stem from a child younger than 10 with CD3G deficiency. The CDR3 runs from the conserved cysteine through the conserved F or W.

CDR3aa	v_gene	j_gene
CASRESGSPYNEQFF	TRBV28	TRBJ2-1
CASSIDIEATPETGELFF	TRBV19	TRBJ2-2
CASSSHLAGGVSEQFF	TRBV27	TRBJ2-1
CASSGQGVETQYF	TRBV19	TRBJ2-5
CASSFTSGRAGEQFF	TRBV7-9	TRBJ2-1
CASREAGITGELFF	TRBV28	TRBJ2-2
CASSSSGASTDTQYF	TRBV5-1	TRBJ2-3
CASTGYTF	TRBV4-1	TRBJ1-2
CASSVGIVYEQYF	TRBV6-1	TRBJ2-7
CASSSRHLVDNSPLHF	TRBV11-3	TRBJ1-6
CASSLGGDRTYNEQFF	TRBV11-2	TRBJ2-1
CASRRQVPHNEQFF	TRBV28	TRBJ2-1
CASSPHEGNQPQHF	TRBV28	TRBJ1-5
CASTQGHDGYTF	TRBV6-6	TRBJ1-2
CAWSNRNEQFF	TRBV30	TRBJ2-1
CASSLVSNNEQFF	TRBV5-1	TRBJ2-1
CASSFYLFSSYEQYF	TRBV7-3	TRBJ2-7
CASSQGGAFGNTIYF	TRBV28	TRBJ1-3
CASGTYTYEQYF	TRBV28	TRBJ2-7
CASSLGAGTGAYEQYF	TRBV7-2	TRBJ2-7
CASSTAGAGGYNEQFF	TRBV7-9	TRBJ2-1
CASSLRGQPQHF	TRBV28	TRBJ1-5
CASSPFGGSTDTQYF	TRBV18	TRBJ2-3
CASSPGGKDGYTF	TRBV28	TRBJ1-2
CASSQFGSGRAHNEQYF	TRBV23-1	TRBJ2-7
CASSAPFGGGLTGELFF	TRBV7-9	TRBJ2-2
CARSARDRATYSNQPQHF	TRBV7-5	TRBJ1-5
CASSLGYGPTDTQYF	TRBV7-8	TRBJ2-3
CATPGLAANEQFF	TRBV27	TRBJ2-1
CASSDAKREGYEQYF	TRBV6-1	TRBJ2-7
CASSSVGQGAEIQYF	TRBV28	TRBJ2-4
CAISDLGSSYEQYF	TRBV10-3	TRBJ2-7
CASRAGAGNTIYF	TRBV6-1	TRBJ1-3
CASSTPTSGYNEQFF	TRBV28	TRBJ2-1
CASSAGTDSTDTQYF	TRBV5-1	TRBJ2-3
CASSPTGRYEQYF	TRBV5-1	TRBJ2-7
CASSSGTSGYNEQFF	TRBV28	TRBJ2-1
CAISPQGHYGYTF	TRBV10-3	TRBJ1-2
CASSQGRSGYNEQFF	TRBV7-9	TRBJ2-1
CASSHYTDTQYF	TRBV18	TRBJ2-3
CASGRALNEKLFF	TRBV5-5	TRBJ1-4
CASSKRQGHNYGYTF	TRBV19	TRBJ1-2
CASSSSGVNTGELFF	TRBV11-3	TRBJ2-2
CASSDGGRTYNEQFF	TRBV5-1	TRBJ2-1
CAVSGRATDTQYF	TRBV6-1	TRBJ2-3
CASSLGPGRTGELFF	TRBV5-1	TRBJ2-2
CASGGQLYGYTF	TRBV28	TRBJ1-2
CATSGDSGNTIYF	TRBV28	TRBJ1-3
CASSPTGGQGWTYEQYF	TRBV28	TRBJ2-7
CASSESKGDVKAFF	TRBV10-2	TRBJ1-1
CASSRTGFRAGYGYTF	TRBV28	TRBJ1-2
CASSRRTLRGAEQYF	TRBV28	TRBJ2-7
CASSRDTTYEQYF	TRBV28	TRBJ2-7
CASTPLPGKTYEQYF	TRBV10-1	TRBJ2-7
CASSLDSANYGYTF	TRBV5-1	TRBJ1-2
CASSPGRSTYEQYF	TRBV6-1	TRBJ2-7
CASSFTPPTVYGYTF	TRBV28	TRBJ1-2
CASTFSGRAYGYTF	TRBV6-1	TRBJ1-2
CASSVGTSTDTQYF	TRBV10-2	TRBJ2-3